One TCR beta chain is described in this entry. Antigen unknown. This sample was included in a study of cytomegalovirus exposure and HLA in healthy donors. V shed 7 bases and J shed 6 bases, with 13 bases lying between them. CDR1 SEHNR and CDR2 FQNEAQ come from the germline V gene (reference sequence). This CDR3 comprises 13 residues. Though nominally healthy at sampling, donors likely had unrecorded immune exposures. With 60 Vbeta and 13 Jbeta primers, the PCR was carried out. Generated by immunoSEQ multiplex PCR, the TCRdb table keeps only in-frame clones and is missing some. The data show more than 150,000 clones, 80% seen once. Study findings and constraints: Reported performance of the classifier showed diagnosis of cytomegalovirus status with high specificity and sensitivity.

This chain joins TRBV7-9 and TRBJ1-5; tentatively, D is TRBD1 (6 bases). Material for sequencing was PBMCs. The clonotype comes from a woman in her 30s in good health and CMV-seronegative. CDR3 in DNA: TGTGCCAGCACCTCAGGGGCCGGTCAGCCCCAGCATTTT. It is translated as CASTSGAGQPQHF. The full variable domain, rest sourced from reference TRBV7-9 and TRBJ1-5, is DTGVSQNPRHKITKRGQNVTFRCDPISEHNRLYWYRQTLGQGPEFLTYFQNEAQLEKSRLLSDRFSAERPKGSFSTLEIQRTEQGDSAMYLCASTSGAGQPQHFGDGTRLSIL.